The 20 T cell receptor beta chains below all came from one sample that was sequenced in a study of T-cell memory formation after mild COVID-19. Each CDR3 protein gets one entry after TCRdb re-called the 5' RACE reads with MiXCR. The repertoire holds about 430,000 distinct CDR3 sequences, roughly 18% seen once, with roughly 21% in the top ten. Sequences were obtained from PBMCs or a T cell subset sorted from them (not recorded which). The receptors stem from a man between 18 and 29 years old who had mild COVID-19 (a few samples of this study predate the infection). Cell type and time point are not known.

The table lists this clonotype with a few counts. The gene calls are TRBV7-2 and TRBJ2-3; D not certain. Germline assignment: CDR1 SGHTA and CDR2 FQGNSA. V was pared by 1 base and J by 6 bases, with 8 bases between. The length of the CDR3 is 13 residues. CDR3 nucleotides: TGTGCCAGCAGCTTAGAACAAGAGGATACGCAGTATTTT. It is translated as CASSLEQEDTQYF. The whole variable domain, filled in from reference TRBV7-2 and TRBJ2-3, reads GAGVSQSPSNKVTEKGKDVELRCDPISGHTALYWYRQSLGQGLEFLIYFQGNSAPDKSGLPSDRFSAERTGGSVSTLTIQRTQQEDSAVYLCASSLEQEDTQYFGPGTRLTVL.

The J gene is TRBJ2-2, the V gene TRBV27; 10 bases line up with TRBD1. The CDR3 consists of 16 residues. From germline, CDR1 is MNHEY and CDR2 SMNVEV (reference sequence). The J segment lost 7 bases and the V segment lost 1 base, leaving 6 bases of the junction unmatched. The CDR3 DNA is TGTGCCAGCAGTTTATATGGGACAGGGGAGGGCGGGGAGCTGTTTTTT. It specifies CASSLYGTGEGGELFF.

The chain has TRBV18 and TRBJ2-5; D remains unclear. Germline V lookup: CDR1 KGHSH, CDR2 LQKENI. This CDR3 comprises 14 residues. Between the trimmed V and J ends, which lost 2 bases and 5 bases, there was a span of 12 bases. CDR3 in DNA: TGTGCCAGCTCACCATCGCAGAATCCGGAGACCCAGTACTTC. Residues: CASSPSQNPETQYF.

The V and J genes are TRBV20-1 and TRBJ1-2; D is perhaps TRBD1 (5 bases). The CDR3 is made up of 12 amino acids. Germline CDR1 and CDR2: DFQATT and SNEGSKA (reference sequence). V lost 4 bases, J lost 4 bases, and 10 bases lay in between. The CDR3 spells CSAIRQTYGYTF. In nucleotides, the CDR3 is TGCAGTGCTATACGACAGACCTATGGCTACACCTTC.

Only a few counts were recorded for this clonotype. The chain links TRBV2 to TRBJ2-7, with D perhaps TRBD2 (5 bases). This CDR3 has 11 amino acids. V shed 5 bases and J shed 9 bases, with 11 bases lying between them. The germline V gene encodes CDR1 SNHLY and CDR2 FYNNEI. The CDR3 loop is CASSRGFWQYV. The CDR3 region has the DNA TGTGCCAGCAGTCGGGGATTTTGGCAGTACGTC.

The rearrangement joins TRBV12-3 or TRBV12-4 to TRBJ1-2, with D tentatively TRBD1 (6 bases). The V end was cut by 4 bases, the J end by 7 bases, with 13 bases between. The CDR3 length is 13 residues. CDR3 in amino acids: CASSYEGGGGYTF. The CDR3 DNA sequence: TGTGCCAGCAGTTACGAGGGGGGCGGTGGCTACACCTTC.

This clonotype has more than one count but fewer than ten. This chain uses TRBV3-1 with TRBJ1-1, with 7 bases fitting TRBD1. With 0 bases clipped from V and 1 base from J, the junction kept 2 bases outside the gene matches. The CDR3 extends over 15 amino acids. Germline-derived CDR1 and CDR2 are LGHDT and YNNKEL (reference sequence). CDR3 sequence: CASSQEWDRNTEAFF. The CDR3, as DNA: TGTGCCAGCAGCCAAGAATGGGACAGGAACACTGAAGCTTTCTTT. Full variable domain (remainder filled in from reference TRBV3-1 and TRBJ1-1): DTAVSQTPKYLVTQMGNDKSIKCEQNLGHDTMYWYKQDSKKFLKIMFSYNNKELIINETVPNRFSPKSPDKAHLNLHINSLELGDSAVYFCASSQEWDRNTEAFFGQGTRLTVV.

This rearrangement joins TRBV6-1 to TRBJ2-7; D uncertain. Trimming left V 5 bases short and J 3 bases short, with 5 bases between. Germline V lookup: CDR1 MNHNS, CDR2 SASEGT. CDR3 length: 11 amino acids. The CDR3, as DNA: TGTGCCAGCAGTTGGGGCTACGAGCAGTACGTC. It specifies CASSWGYEQYV.

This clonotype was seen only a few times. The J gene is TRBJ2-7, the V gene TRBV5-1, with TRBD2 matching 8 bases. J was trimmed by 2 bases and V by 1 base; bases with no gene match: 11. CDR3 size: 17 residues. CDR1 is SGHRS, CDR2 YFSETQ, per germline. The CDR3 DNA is TGCGCCAGCAGCTTGAGCCCTGGTGGGCGGGGGGCCTACGAGCAGTACTTC. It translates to CASSLSPGGRGAYEQYF.

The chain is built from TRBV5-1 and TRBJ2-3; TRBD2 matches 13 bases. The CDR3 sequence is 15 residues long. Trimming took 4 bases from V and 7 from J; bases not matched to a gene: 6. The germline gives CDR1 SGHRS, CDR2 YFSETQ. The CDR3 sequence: CASSPPLAGGHTQYF. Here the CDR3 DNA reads TGCGCCAGCAGCCCGCCACTAGCGGGGGGGCATACGCAGTATTTT.

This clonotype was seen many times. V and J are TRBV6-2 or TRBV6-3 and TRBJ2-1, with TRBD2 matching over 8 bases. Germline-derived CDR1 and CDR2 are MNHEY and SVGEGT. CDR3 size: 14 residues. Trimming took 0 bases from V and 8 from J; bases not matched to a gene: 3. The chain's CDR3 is CASSYSPGGDEQFF. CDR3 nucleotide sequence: TGTGCCAGCAGTTACTCCCCGGGGGGGGATGAGCAGTTCTTC.

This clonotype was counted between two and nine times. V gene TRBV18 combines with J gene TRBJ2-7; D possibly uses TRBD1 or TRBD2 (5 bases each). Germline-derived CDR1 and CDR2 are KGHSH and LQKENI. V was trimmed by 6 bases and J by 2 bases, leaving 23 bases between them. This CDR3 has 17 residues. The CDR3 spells CASSTTSSRDGPYEQYF. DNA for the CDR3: TGTGCCAGCTCCACAACCTCGAGCAGGGACGGACCCTACGAGCAGTACTTC.

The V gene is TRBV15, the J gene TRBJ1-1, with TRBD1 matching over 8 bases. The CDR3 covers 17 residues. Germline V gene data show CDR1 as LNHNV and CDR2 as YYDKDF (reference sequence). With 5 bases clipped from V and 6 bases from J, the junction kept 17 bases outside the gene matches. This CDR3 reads CATSFTFRGQGVAEAFF. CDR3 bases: TGTGCCACCAGCTTTACCTTCAGGGGGCAGGGGGTTGCTGAAGCTTTCTTT.

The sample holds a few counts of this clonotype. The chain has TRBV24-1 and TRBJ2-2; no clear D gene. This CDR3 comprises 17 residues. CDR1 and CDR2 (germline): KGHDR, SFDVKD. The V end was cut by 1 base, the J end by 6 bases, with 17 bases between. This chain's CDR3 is CATSDLGLRSGPGELFF. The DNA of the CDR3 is TGTGCCACCAGTGATTTAGGGTTACGTTCCGGGCCCGGGGAGCTGTTTTTT.

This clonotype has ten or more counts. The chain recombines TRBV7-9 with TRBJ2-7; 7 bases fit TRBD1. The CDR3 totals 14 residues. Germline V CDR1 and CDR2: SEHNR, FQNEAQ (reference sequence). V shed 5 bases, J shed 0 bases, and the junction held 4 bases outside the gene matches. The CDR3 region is CASSLRDSSYEQYF. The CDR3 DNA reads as TGTGCCAGCAGCCTCCGGGACAGCTCCTACGAGCAGTACTTC.

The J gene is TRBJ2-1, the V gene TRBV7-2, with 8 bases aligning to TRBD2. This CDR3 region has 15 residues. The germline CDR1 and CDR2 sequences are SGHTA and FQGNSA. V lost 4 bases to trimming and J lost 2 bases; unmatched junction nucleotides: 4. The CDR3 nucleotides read TGTGCCAGCAGCTCCAGGGGACTAGCCTACAATGAGCAGTTCTTC. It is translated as CASSSRGLAYNEQFF.

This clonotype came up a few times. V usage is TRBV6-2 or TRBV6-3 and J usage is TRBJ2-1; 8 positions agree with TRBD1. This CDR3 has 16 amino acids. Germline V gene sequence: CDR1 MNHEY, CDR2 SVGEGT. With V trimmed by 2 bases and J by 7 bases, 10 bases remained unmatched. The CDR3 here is CASSYVLRQGRNEQFF. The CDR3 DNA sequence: TGTGCCAGCAGTTACGTTCTCCGACAGGGGCGAAATGAGCAGTTCTTC.

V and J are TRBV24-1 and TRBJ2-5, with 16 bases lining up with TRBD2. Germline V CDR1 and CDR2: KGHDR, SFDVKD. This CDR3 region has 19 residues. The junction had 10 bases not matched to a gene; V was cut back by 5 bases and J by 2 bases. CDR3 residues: CATSGKGLAGGPGQETQYF. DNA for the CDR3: TGTGCCACCAGTGGTAAGGGACTAGCGGGGGGGCCGGGACAAGAGACCCAGTACTTC.

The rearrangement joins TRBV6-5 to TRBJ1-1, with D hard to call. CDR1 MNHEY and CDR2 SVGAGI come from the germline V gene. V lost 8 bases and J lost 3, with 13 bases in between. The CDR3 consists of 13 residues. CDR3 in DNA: TGTGCCAGCTCGGCGGGGTTCTACACTGAAGCTTTCTTT. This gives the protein CASSAGFYTEAFF.

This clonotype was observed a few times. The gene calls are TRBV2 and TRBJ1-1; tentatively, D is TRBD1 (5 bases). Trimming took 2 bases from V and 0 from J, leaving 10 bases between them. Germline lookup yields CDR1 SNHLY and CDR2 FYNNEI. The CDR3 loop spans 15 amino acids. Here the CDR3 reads CASSEQGPMNTEAFF. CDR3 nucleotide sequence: TGTGCCAGCAGTGAACAGGGTCCAATGAACACTGAAGCTTTCTTT.